This T cell receptor (beta chain) originates from a study of T cells after yellow fever vaccination. TCRdb processed the 5' RACE reads anew with MiXCR; each CDR3 protein has one entry. The data contain a few hundred thousand distinct CDR3 sequences, 15% to 20% of them singletons. Germline CDR1 KGHDR, CDR2 SFDVKD. The CDR3 spans 15 residues. V shed 5 bases, J shed 4 bases, and the junction held 6 bases outside the gene matches. The sample here was PBMCs, taken before the yellow fever booster vaccination. The chain joins TRBV24-1 to TRBJ2-1; 8 positions agree with TRBD2. The source is a man between 18 and 35 years old who received the YFV17D yellow fever vaccine. CDR3 protein: CATSAGGLQYNEQFF. Written as DNA, the CDR3 is TGTGCCACCAGTGCGGGGGGGCTACAGTACAATGAGCAGTTCTTC.